This T cell receptor beta chain was recovered during a study of beta chain features in type 1 diabetes. Whole-study findings and limits: Shorter TCRB CDR3s, moderately but significantly so, were found in Type 1 diabetes patients in all four CD4+ subsets.

The CDR3 totals 15 residues. Deletions cut 1 base from V and 0 bases from J, with 4 bases between. Germline V CDR1 and CDR2: LGHNA, YSLEER. At least ten counts were recorded for this clone. The antigen remains unidentified. Expressed TCRB transcripts were sequenced because the entire RNA isolate underwent reverse transcription. Assay used: immunoSEQ multiplex PCR; TCRdb lists only in-frame clones, some missing. The sample lists some 240,000 clones, about 11% occurring once. The sequence was obtained from a man younger than 35 in good health. The rearrangement joins TRBV4-3 to TRBJ2-6; D is unresolved. Sequenced input: central memory CD4+ T cells from blood. Here the CDR3 DNA reads TGCGCCAGCAGCCAAGGGAGCTCTGGGGCCAACGTCCTGACTTTC. This encodes CASSQGSSGANVLTF.